This section outlines one T cell receptor (beta chain) sequence together with its context. This clonotype was observed a single time. Its antigen is not yet known. Qualities for individual bases were not recorded, and no much larger clone is one base off. Receptor amplification or capture employed 5' RACE. Sequencing was carried out with an Illumina HiSeq 2500. The second PCR ran for about 6 to 12 cycles and used a J-beta primer mix along with a sample-barcoded 5' primer. A unique molecular identifier was introduced onto each TCR beta cDNA molecule by a template-switch 5' adaptor carrying 12 random nucleotides. Each sample yielded at least 3 million CDR3-containing paired-end reads. All of the RNA was converted into first-strand cDNA using the Mint cDNA synthesis kit, with a TRBC-specific oligonucleotide serving as the primer. After uracil-DNA glycosylase treatment, a first 18-cycle PCR used universal primers M1SS and BC2_uni_R on all cDNA. The authors processed their data as follows. Normalization of each sample was performed by random selection of 1 million high-quality reads, each carrying a distinct molecular identifier. Instead of being binned into consensus sequences, reads with shared molecular identifiers were discarded. MiTCR, run with a Q25 quality threshold and the strictest error-elimination algorithm, handled CDR3 identification, clonotype clustering and error correction. A nonparametric unseen species model with Euler transformation was used to estimate lower-bound total TCR beta diversity. TCRdb took the public reads, trimmed them with fastp at Q25, ran MiXCR for clone calling and kept in-frame beta chains. Each CDR3 protein appears once, grouped with its most common genes and DNA. The V and J calls, along with clone size, are taken from TCRdb and not from the paper's own processing. The sample records roughly 560,000 distinct CDR3 sequences, about 24% of which are singletons. The top ten clonotypes cover around 10% of the sample.

The data were obtained in a study of blood T cells in healthy people across ages (dated by TCRdb to about 2015). Background for the entire study: Template switching captured roughly one uniquely barcoded TCR beta cDNA molecule per two T cells in model experiments. The donors were split into four age groups: young (average about 15 years), middle-aged (roughly 39), aged (approximately 59) and long-lived (approximately 89). Age-related changes in TCR beta repertoire diversity were measured in the study by deep sequencing normalized with unique cDNA molecular identifiers. The study analyzed two additional independent replicas of 1 million unique cDNA reads from the same blood draw for two donors, one aged 18 to 29 and one aged 80 or older. Broader findings and caveats from the paper: Observed TCR beta diversity correlated strongly with the percentage of naive T cells measured by flow cytometry. Conclusive comparison of naive and antigen-experienced compartments was prevented by the profiling of bulk unsorted PBMCs. Observed TCR beta diversity per million T cells fell roughly linearly with age, and a significant reduction was already apparent by age around 40. Because the CMV infection status of the donors was unknown, age-related changes in expanded clonotypes may potentially have been confounded. Compared with the aged group, the long-lived group had more naive CD4+ T cells, fewer expanded clones and increased TCR diversity, a pattern suggesting age selection. Estimates of total diversity from one million sequenced T cells were regarded as lower bounds and underestimates.

The 39 donors, aged about 6 to 95 years, were systemically healthy Caucasian individuals from Russia. Roughly 10 milliliters of peripheral blood were drawn from each donor into EDTA-treated Vacutainer tubes. Ficoll-Paque density-gradient centrifugation was used to isolate PBMCs, with at least 7 million obtained per sample. Total RNA, at least 6 micrograms per sample, was extracted from PBMCs with Trizol reagent. Naive CD45RAhigh/CD27high T cell percentages were measured by flow cytometry on a PBMC aliquot from every donor. Trimmed from V: 5 bases; trimmed from J: 0 bases; junction bases lacking a gene match: 12. There are 19 amino acids in the CDR3, from cysteine to phenylalanine inclusive. CDR3 DNA only is kept here, 57 bases in frame from base 1. The same data also contributed to another study, on T cells of mothers and their children. From that second study: The donors were nine systemically healthy Caucasian individuals, made up of three mothers and their six children. cDNA synthesis used all of the extracted RNA, with roughly 1.6 ug of RNA in each 15 ul reaction. In the second PCR, sample barcodes and 2-4 random nucleotides were introduced via the M1S primer. Over 9 million TCR beta CDR3 reads came from each mother, compared with some 3 million reads from each child. Thymic selection similarly shapes TCR recombination output in related and unrelated pairs, with minor effect from inherited differences. Normalized repertoire overlap in related mother-child pairs was always slightly higher than in unrelated mother-child pairs, but the difference was never significant. With a sensitivity of approximately 92 clones per million clonotypes, no persistent microchimeric T cell clones were detected. To look for features that set related mother-child pairs apart from unrelated individuals, the researchers ran deep NGS to compare the TCR beta repertoires of mothers and children. The mean age was roughly 40 +/- 4 years for the mothers and around 10 +/- 4 years for the children. After adapter ligation with NEBNext reagents, the libraries were sequenced on Illumina HiSeq 2000 with 100+100 nt paired-end reads. To prevent cross-contamination, the mother and child libraries were prepared a month apart and were sequenced in separate runs. For each donor, between about 500,000 and 2,100,000 distinct TCR beta clonotypes were identified. Naive TCR beta clonotypes were estimated from low-frequency clonotypes matched to each donor's FACS-determined naive share, without sorting.

Sequencing input: blood. The V and J genes are TRBV12-3 or TRBV12-4 and TRBJ2-4, and 11 junction bases match TRBD2. The TCR sequence derives from a boy under 18 in good health. The nucleotide sequence is given as TGTGCCAGCAGTCTACGCGGGACTAGCGGATCTTTAGCCAAAAACATTCAGTACTTC. It translates as CASSLRGTSGSLAKNIQYF.